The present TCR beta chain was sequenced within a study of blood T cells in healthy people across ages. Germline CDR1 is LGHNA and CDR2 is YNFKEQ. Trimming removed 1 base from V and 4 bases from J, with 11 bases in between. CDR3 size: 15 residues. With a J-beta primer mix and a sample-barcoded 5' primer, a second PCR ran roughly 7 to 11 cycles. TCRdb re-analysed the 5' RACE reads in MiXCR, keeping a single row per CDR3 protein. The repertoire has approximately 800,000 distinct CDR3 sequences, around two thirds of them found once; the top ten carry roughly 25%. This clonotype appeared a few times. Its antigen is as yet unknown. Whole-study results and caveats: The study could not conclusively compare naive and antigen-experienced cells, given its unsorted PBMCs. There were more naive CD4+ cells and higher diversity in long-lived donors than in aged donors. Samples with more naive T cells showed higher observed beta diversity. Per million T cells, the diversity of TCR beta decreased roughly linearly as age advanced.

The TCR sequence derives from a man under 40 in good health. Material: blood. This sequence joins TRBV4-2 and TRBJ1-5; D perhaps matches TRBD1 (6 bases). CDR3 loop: CASSQVSGDNQPQHF. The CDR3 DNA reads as TGTGCCAGCAGCCAAGTTTCAGGGGATAATCAGCCCCAGCATTTT.